The 24 T cell receptor beta chains in this list originate from one sample, sequenced in a study of blood T cell repertoires in COVID-19. Data came from immunoSEQ multiplex PCR; TCRdb stores just in-frame clones and leaves some out. Among 200,000 to 300,000 clones listed, roughly 91% were seen once. Material for sequencing was PBMCs or T cells enriched from blood (not recorded which). The receptor set was obtained from a woman aged 25 to 39 who had recovered from COVID-19.

V is TRBV7-8 and J is TRBJ1-2; D not certain. With 3 bases removed from V and 3 bases from J, the gap between germline ends came to 11 bases. Germline V gene data show CDR1 as SGHVS and CDR2 as FQNEAQ. The CDR3 runs to 14 residues. The CDR3 sequence is CASSFAVADYGYTF. The CDR3 coding sequence is TGTGCCAGCAGCTTTGCGGTAGCTGACTATGGCTACACCTTC.

The rearrangement joins TRBV30 to TRBJ1-1; D is unresolved. From germline, CDR1 is GTSNPN and CDR2 SVGIG (reference sequence). The CDR3 totals 12 residues. The V gene lost 2 bases and the J gene lost 1 base, with 5 bases spanning the gap. In nucleotides, the CDR3 is TGTGCCTGGAGTCACGGGAACACTGAAGCTTTCTTT. Translating it yields CAWSHGNTEAFF. The variable domain in full, completed from reference TRBV30 and TRBJ1-1, reads SQTIHQWPATLVQPVGSPLSLECTVEGTSNPNLYWYRQAAGRGLQLLFYSVGIGQISSEVPQNLSASRPQDRQFILSSKKLLLSDSGFYLCAWSHGNTEAFFGQGTRLTVV.

V is TRBV5-1 and J is TRBJ2-5; the D gene is possibly TRBD1 (6 bases). Trimming took 0 bases from V and 5 from J, leaving 17 bases between them. The germline CDR1 and CDR2 sequences are SGHRS and YFSETQ. The CDR3 totals 16 residues. The CDR3 DNA sequence: TGCGCCAGCAGCTTGGGGGGTCGACAGGTAGGGGAGACCCAGTACTTC. Protein: CASSLGGRQVGETQYF.

V gene TRBV30 combines with J gene TRBJ2-1, with D perhaps matching TRBD1 (6 bases). Trimming took off 4 bases at V and 6 bases at J, with 19 bases between the two ends. The CDR3 covers 15 residues. Per the germline V gene, CDR1 is GTSNPN and CDR2 is SVGIG (reference sequence). This CDR3 reads CAWTLYEGVSNEQFF. CDR3 nucleotides: TGTGCCTGGACTCTCTATGAGGGGGTGAGCAATGAGCAGTTCTTC. Combining the CDR3 with reference TRBV30 and TRBJ2-1 gives the whole variable domain SQTIHQWPATLVQPVGSPLSLECTVEGTSNPNLYWYRQAAGRGLQLLFYSVGIGQISSEVPQNLSASRPQDRQFILSSKKLLLSDSGFYLCAWTLYEGVSNEQFFGPGTRLTVL.

The rearrangement uses TRBV7-8 and TRBJ2-5; 8 nucleotides line up with TRBD2. The V and J ends lost 1 base and 5 bases, in that order; junction bases with no gene match: 6. The CDR3 length is 15 residues. Looked up from germline, CDR1 is SGHVS and CDR2 is FQNEAQ. CDR3 DNA sequence: TGTGCCAGCAGCTTAGGACAATCGGGAGGGGAGACCCAGTACTTC. This sequence encodes CASSLGQSGGETQYF.

The chain joins TRBV7-9 to TRBJ2-7, with a possible D match to TRBD1 (5 bases). V was pared by 1 base and J by 4 bases, with 11 bases between. The germline V gene has CDR1 SEHNR and CDR2 FQNEAQ (reference sequence). There are 14 residues in the CDR3. In nucleotides, the CDR3 is TGTGCCAGCAGCTTAGATGAAGGGGTTTACGAGCAGTACTTC. Protein sequence: CASSLDEGVYEQYF.

This chain links TRBV27 with TRBJ2-1, with 13 bases identical to TRBD2. The CDR3 is made up of 14 amino acids. The germline V gene encodes CDR1 MNHEY and CDR2 SMNVEV (reference sequence). V lost 8 bases to trimming and J lost 7 bases; unmatched junction nucleotides: 5. The CDR3 spells CASLGLAGRNEQFF. DNA of the CDR3: TGTGCCAGCTTGGGACTAGCGGGAAGGAATGAGCAGTTCTTC.

As for this clone: The same CDR3 arises from other DNA sequences in this sample as well. V and J are TRBV19 and TRBJ1-2; 7 bases match TRBD1. This CDR3 is 14 amino acids long. Germline V gene lookup returns CDR1 LNHDA and CDR2 SQIVND (reference sequence). With V trimmed by 4 bases and J by 3 bases, 5 bases remained unmatched. The CDR3 sequence: CASSTRQGDYGYTF. The CDR3, as DNA: TGTGCCAGTAGTACAAGACAGGGTGACTATGGCTACACCTTC.

This chain uses TRBV11-2 with TRBJ2-7, with D possibly being TRBD1 (6 bases). V lost 1 base and J 3 bases, leaving 25 bases between the germline ends. This CDR3 is 19 amino acids long. Germline loops: CDR1 SGHAT, CDR2 FQNNGV. CDR3 region: CASSLGLLTGRLRNYEQYF. The CDR3 nucleotides read TGTGCCAGCAGCTTAGGTCTTCTGACAGGCCGGCTCCGGAACTACGAGCAGTACTTC.

Turning to this clone: Other DNA sequences of this sample code for an identical CDR3. This chain joins TRBV30 and TRBJ1-5; possible D gene TRBD1, 6 bases. Germline CDR1 GTSNPN, CDR2 SVGIG (reference sequence). The CDR3 extends over 13 amino acids. V shed 3 bases and J shed 2 bases, with 8 bases lying between them. The CDR3 DNA reads as TGTGCCTGGAGCGCAGGGGGCAATCAGCCCCAGCATTTT. Protein sequence: CAWSAGGNQPQHF.

This clone was recorded only once. The chain links TRBV6-2 or TRBV6-3 to TRBJ2-7, with TRBD1 identical over 7 bases. V trimming: 0 bases; J trimming: 6 bases; junction bases outside the gene matches: 26. The CDR3 runs to 21 residues. Germline V CDR1 and CDR2: MNHEY, SVGEGT. CDR3 region: CASSYSLGWIVDVRGQGEQYF. The CDR3 DNA is TGTGCCAGCAGTTACTCTCTTGGCTGGATTGTAGATGTGAGGGGGCAAGGCGAGCAGTACTTC.

The rearrangement uses TRBV7-9 and TRBJ1-1; D is possibly TRBD1 (6 bases). The CDR3 spans 13 residues. The ends were cut back, 1 base at V and 11 bases at J, with 14 bases in the middle. Germline CDR1 reads SEHNR; CDR2 reads FQNEAQ (reference sequence). Here the CDR3 DNA reads TGTGCCAGCAGCTTAGAGGGGGGAGGGGTGGCTTTCTTT. Encoded protein: CASSLEGGGVAFF.

The V call is TRBV18, the J call TRBJ1-6; TRBD1 might be the D (5 bases). Trimming pared 2 bases from V and 3 bases from J, leaving 11 bases between. Germline lookup yields CDR1 KGHSH and CDR2 LQKENI. The CDR3 has 16 amino acids. The CDR3 region is CASSPNSRDYNSPLHF. The DNA of the CDR3 is TGTGCCAGCTCACCAAATTCCAGGGACTATAATTCACCCCTCCACTTT.

The J gene is TRBJ2-5, the V gene TRBV9, with TRBD2 identical over 8 bases. Looked up from germline, CDR1 is SGDLS and CDR2 is YYNGEE. This CDR3 spans 18 amino acids. Losses at the gene ends were 4 bases for V and 2 bases for J; bases not matched to a gene: 16. The CDR3 protein is CASSPRSLLAGRQETQYF. The CDR3 DNA reads TGTGCCAGCAGCCCACGATCTCTGCTAGCGGGTCGACAAGAGACCCAGTACTTC.

This clone was seen more than once but under ten times. This sequence joins TRBV11-2 and TRBJ2-7; tentative D call: TRBD1 (6 bases). The CDR3 extends over 19 amino acids. Looked up from germline, CDR1 is SGHAT and CDR2 is FQNNGV. V lost 4 bases and J lost 3, with 28 bases in between. This CDR3 reads CASSSPKGKGRGHFYEQYF. CDR3 DNA: TGTGCCAGCAGCTCCCCCAAGGGGAAAGGTAGGGGACATTTCTACGAGCAGTACTTC.

The V gene is TRBV11-2, the J gene TRBJ1-2; no reliable D call. The germline CDR1 and CDR2 sequences are SGHAT and FQNNGV. This CDR3 is built from 12 residues. V was cut by 5 bases and J by 10 bases, with 14 bases left in between. CDR3 coding DNA: TGTGCCAGCAGCCACGGACTATTGGACTACACCTTC. Translated, it gives CASSHGLLDYTF.

The V gene is TRBV19, the J gene TRBJ1-1; TRBD1 matches 7 bases. V gave up 4 bases and J gave up 4 bases; unmatched junction bases: 9. The length of the CDR3 is 15 residues. The germline CDR1 and CDR2 sequences are LNHDA and SQIVND (reference sequence). Written as DNA, the CDR3 is TGTGCCAGTAGTAGAGGGGGCAATCGGGGCACTGAAGCTTTCTTT. This encodes CASSRGGNRGTEAFF.

The V and J genes are TRBV21-1 and TRBJ1-2; TRBD1 is the table's D call and was not checked against the DNA. TRBV21-1 is a pseudogene locus. The CDR3 runs 16 residues. The CDR3 region has the DNA TGTGCCAGCATTAATGGGGACATCCCCGTTAACTATGGCTACACCTTC. Protein sequence: CASINGDIPVNYGYTF.

The chain joins TRBV9 to TRBJ2-2, with a tentative D call TRBD1 (6 bases). Germline assignment: CDR1 SGDLS and CDR2 YYNGEE. The CDR3 is 16 amino acids. V shed 0 bases and J shed 0 bases, with 9 bases lying between them. CDR3 amino acids: CASSVAGHPNTGELFF. CDR3 nucleotides: TGTGCCAGCAGCGTAGCGGGACACCCGAACACCGGGGAGCTGTTTTTT.

This chain uses TRBV6-5 with TRBJ2-3; 12 bases are a match to TRBD2. The V and J ends lost 6 bases and 5 bases, in that order; junction bases with no gene match: 6. Germline loops: CDR1 MNHEY, CDR2 SVGAGI. CDR3 length: 15 residues. CDR3 DNA: TGTGCCAGCAGAGCCGCGGGACTAGCGGGAGATACGCAGTATTTT. This encodes CASRAAGLAGDTQYF.

This chain joins TRBV28 and TRBJ1-5; D unresolved. The V and J ends lost 2 bases and 3 bases respectively, with 8 bases between them. CDR1 and CDR2 from the germline V gene are MDHEN and SYDVKM. This CDR3 is built from 14 residues. In nucleotides, the CDR3 is TGTGCCAGCAGTTTAGTGCCTACCAATCAGCCCCAGCATTTT. Its protein is CASSLVPTNQPQHF.

The genes are TRBV2 and TRBJ1-1; 8 bases match TRBD1. Germline V gene data show CDR1 as SNHLY and CDR2 as FYNNEI. V trimming: 2 bases; J trimming: 3 bases; junction bases outside the gene matches: 2. CDR3 length equals 14 residues. CDR3 in DNA: TGTGCCAGCAGTGAATTGACAGGGGACACTGAAGCTTTCTTT. Translating gives CASSELTGDTEAFF.

This clone was found a few times. The V and J genes are TRBV18 and TRBJ1-4, with 9 positions matching TRBD1. With V trimmed by 3 bases and J by 8 bases, 10 bases remained unmatched. Germline V gene data show CDR1 as KGHSH and CDR2 as LQKENI. The CDR3 spans 16 residues. Written as DNA, the CDR3 is TGTGCCAGCTCACCGCTTACGGGACAGGGCGGAGAAAAACTGTTTTTT. Protein product: CASSPLTGQGGEKLFF.

The chain recombines TRBV30 with TRBJ2-7; D is uncertain. The CDR3 is 15 amino acids. CDR1 is GTSNPN and CDR2 is SVGIG in the germline V gene (reference sequence). Trimming stripped 7 bases from V and 6 bases from J, with 25 bases between. The CDR3 protein is CASSPVVPVSGEQYF. The DNA for the CDR3 is TGTGCCTCTTCGCCGGTGGTCCCAGTCTCGGGCGAGCAGTACTTC.